Listed below are T cell receptor beta chains from one sample, sequenced in a study of blood T cell repertoires in COVID-19. The table came from immunoSEQ multiplex PCR; TCRdb's copy has only in-frame clones and leaves some out. The repertoire holds hundreds of thousands of clones, with approximately 86% as singletons. Sequenced: peripheral blood. The source of these receptors is a woman aged 25 to 39 with COVID-19, enrolled during active disease. Both conserved end residues are part of each CDR3. The order of the fields is clone size, J gene, V gene, D gene, CDR3 DNA, CDR3 protein. The D gene is left open where the match is weak. Clone size is shown for a subset of rows, as once, few, many or a class of expanded clone.

>.|TRBJ2-2|TRBV28|TRBD2
TGTGCCAGCAGTTTTCGGCTAGCGGGGGCCGGGGAGCTGTTTTTT
CASSFRLAGAGELFF
>.|TRBJ1-5|TRBV3-1/TRBV3-2|.
TGTGCCAGCAGCCAAGATCCGGCGGGTAATCAGCCCCAGCATTTT
CASSQDPAGNQPQHF
>.|TRBJ2-1|TRBV3-1/TRBV3-2|TRBD2
TGTGCCAGCAGCCCAGGGAACGCGGGAGGGGGCAATGAGCAGTTCTTC
CASSPGNAGGGNEQFF
>.|TRBJ2-7|TRBV12-3/TRBV12-4|TRBD1
TGTGCCAGCAGTCTTACAGGGGTCCACGAGCAGTACTTC
CASSLTGVHEQYF
>.|TRBJ2-1|TRBV7-2|TRBD2
TGTGCCAGCAGCGGCCCTGCGGGAGCCTACAATGAGCAGTTCTTC
CASSGPAGAYNEQFF
>.|TRBJ1-6|TRBV2|TRBD1
TGTGCCAGCAGGCCGCGACAGGGCTATAATTCACCCCTCCACTTT
CASRPRQGYNSPLHF
>.|TRBJ2-7|TRBV5-4|.
TGTGCCAGCAGCTTGGCCGGGGTTACTACCTACGAGCAGTACTTC
CASSLAGVTTYEQYF
>.|TRBJ2-7|TRBV4-3|TRBD2
TGCGCCAGCAGCCCGACTAGCGGGAGCCTCCACGAGCAGTACTTC
CASSPTSGSLHEQYF
>.|TRBJ1-2|TRBV5-1|.
TGCGCCAGCAGCTTAAGGGTGGGGAGCTATGGCTACACCTTC
CASSLRVGSYGYTF
>once|TRBJ1-5|TRBV11-2|.
TGTGCCAGCAGCTCGGTGGGGGCAGTCAATCAGCCCCAGCATTTT
CASSSVGAVNQPQHF
>.|TRBJ2-6|TRBV19|.
TGTGCCAGTAGTATGGGCAGTCGAAACTCTGGGGCCAACGTCCTGACTTTC
CASSMGSRNSGANVLTF
>.|TRBJ2-1|TRBV5-1|TRBD2
TGCGCCAGCAGCTTGAGCGGGAGGGTACAGAATGAGCAGTTCTTC
CASSLSGRVQNEQFF
>.|TRBJ2-3|TRBV6-2/TRBV6-3|.
TGTGCCAGCAGTTACAACGGCAGGGGAAGCACAGATACGCAGTATTTT
CASSYNGRGSTDTQYF
>.|TRBJ1-1|TRBV29-1|.
TGCAGCGTTGGATCCCTGCTGGGAGGGACTGAAGCTTTCTTT
CSVGSLLGGTEAFF